This record looks at one T cell receptor (beta chain) sequence and its context. No antigen is known for it. Trimming took off 1 base at V and 4 bases at J, with 16 bases between the two ends. The CDR3 extends over 15 amino acids. Germline V lookup: CDR1 GTSNPN, CDR2 SVGIG (reference sequence). This sample is drawn from a study of graft-versus-host responses after intestinal transplantation. Looking at the study overall: Multivisceral, liver-intestinal, or isolated intestinal transplants were given to recipients. Findings and limits, study-wide: Peak circulating GvH clone levels tracked with early post-transplant HvG declines. Allograft clonal ratios (graft-versus-host to host-versus-graft) were high in patients who had graft-donor T cell macrochimerism. Marrow from the recipient contained GvH clones, some of which had appeared first in ileum or blood.

Repertoires were generated with immunoSEQ multiplex PCR, while TCRdb's copy carries only in-frame clones and drops some. The sample lists tens of thousands of clones, roughly 90% occurring once. V and J are TRBV30 and TRBJ1-2; possibly TRBD1 for D (6 bases). Sequences were derived from PBMCs, sampled 26 days after transplant. The origin of this receptor is a human patient who received an intestinal transplant, so some T cells may come from the graft donor. The CDR3 loop is CAWSAGQGIGYGYTF. CDR3 nucleotide sequence: TGTGCCTGGAGTGCCGGTCAGGGGATTGGCTATGGCTACACCTTC.